This T cell receptor (beta chain) was retrieved from a study of T cell repertoires in aging, cancer and after chemotherapy. Study-level points and caveats: Median generation probability rose over the chemotherapy interval in each cancer cohort, suggesting rebound thymic output.

To note about this clonotype: Its target is not known.

Peripheral blood genomic DNA, not sorted cells or RNA, was the template. V was shortened by 2 bases and J by 7 bases, with 15 bases between the two germline ends. The germline CDR1 and CDR2 sequences are GTSNPN and SVGIG (reference sequence). The CDR3 is 13 amino acids. TRB rearrangements spanning V, D and J were amplified using mixed TRB-A/B primers. MiXCR was run by TCRdb on the multiplex PCR reads, yielding one entry per CDR3 protein. Seen here are about 9,700 distinct CDR3 sequences, 25% to 40% observed once, and the top ten hold about 2.6%. This sequence joins TRBV30 and TRBJ2-7; D might be TRBD1 or TRBD2, each matching 5 bases. Material: blood. This TCR was recovered from a human donor in good health. CDR3 sequence: CAWSTGQPGEQYF. The CDR3 region has the DNA TGTGCCTGGAGTACCGGACAACCGGGGGAGCAGTACTTC.